The T cell receptor (beta chain) under discussion was sequenced for a study of monozygotic twins with cystic fibrosis. Study-wide findings and caveats: No link emerged between shared CDR3 counts and age, concordance or severity. Low clonality (median around 0.009) suggested a mostly naive repertoire.

Clones were sequenced by immunoSEQ multiplex PCR, and TCRdb holds only the in-frame ones, with some missing. Among almost 20,000 clones, under 95% were seen once, and the ten largest hold 1.6%. As for this clone: The antigen is undetermined.

The CDR3 extends over 11 amino acids. In germline, CDR1 is DFQATT, CDR2 SNEGSKA (reference sequence). The V end lost 3 bases, the J end lost 5 bases, and 6 bases lay between the germline ends. V gene TRBV20-1 combines with J gene TRBJ2-3, with unresolved D. Sequencing was done on a sample of blood. The origin of this receptor is a girl aged 2 to 9 with cystic fibrosis. This CDR3 reads CSAREGDTQYF. For the CDR3, the DNA is TGCAGTGCTAGGGAAGGAGATACGCAGTATTTT.